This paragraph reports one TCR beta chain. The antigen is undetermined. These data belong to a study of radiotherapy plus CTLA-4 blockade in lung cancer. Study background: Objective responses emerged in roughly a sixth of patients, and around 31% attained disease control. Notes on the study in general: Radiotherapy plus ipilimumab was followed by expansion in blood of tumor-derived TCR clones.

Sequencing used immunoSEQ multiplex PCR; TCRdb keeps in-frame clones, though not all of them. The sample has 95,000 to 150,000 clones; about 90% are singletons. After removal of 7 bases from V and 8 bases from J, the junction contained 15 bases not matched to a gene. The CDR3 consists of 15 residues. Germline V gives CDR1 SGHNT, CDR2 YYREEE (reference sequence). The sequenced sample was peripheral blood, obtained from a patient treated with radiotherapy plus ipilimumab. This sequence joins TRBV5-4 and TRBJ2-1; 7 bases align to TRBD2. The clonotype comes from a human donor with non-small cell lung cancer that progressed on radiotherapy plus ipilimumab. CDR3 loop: CASRLGAGDGHEQFF. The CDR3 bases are TGTGCCAGCCGACTGGGCGCGGGAGATGGACATGAGCAGTTCTTC.